Below, 14 T cell receptor beta chains from the same sample are listed, as sequenced in a study of molecular identifiers for immune sequencing clone quantification. TCRdb recomputed calls from the PCR reads with MiXCR, one row per CDR3 protein. Of 250,000 to 400,000 distinct CDR3 sequences listed, 20% to 25% are singletons. The sequenced material came from naive CD8+ T cells from blood, with Jurkat cell RNA spiked in. Stated subset: FACS-sorted CD8+CD4-CCR7+CD45RA+ naive T cells. These receptors were collected from a human donor in good health. Some libraries in this study had Jurkat cell RNA spiked in.

This clonotype was seen only a few times. It may be a read error: a sequence one base away is much more abundant. The chain uses TRBV28 and TRBJ1-1, with 8 nucleotides matching TRBD1. Germline values: CDR1 MDHEN, CDR2 SYDVKM. The length of the CDR3 is 15 residues. The CDR3 DNA reads TGTGCCAGCAGTCGGGACAGGTTTATGAACTCTGAAGCTTTCTTT. Its protein is CASSRDRFMNSEAFF.

The rearrangement links TRBV7-6 to TRBJ2-3; 10 nucleotides match TRBD2. The CDR3 is made up of 16 amino acids. Per the germline V gene, CDR1 is SGHVS and CDR2 is FNYEAQ. V shed 8 bases, J shed 7 bases, and the junction held 15 bases outside the gene matches. The CDR3 DNA is TGTGCCAGCGGCCCTGGACTAGCGGAGACCTTTAATACGCAGTATTTT. Amino acids: CASGPGLAETFNTQYF.

This clonotype was counted between two and nine times. The gene calls are TRBV7-9 and TRBJ1-6; no firm D call. CDR1 SEHNR and CDR2 FQNEAQ come from the germline V gene (reference sequence). Trimming took off 5 bases at V and 7 bases at J, with 12 bases between the two ends. The CDR3 contains 14 residues. For the CDR3, the DNA is TGTGCCAGCAGCATGACACAGACCAATTCACCCCTCCACTTT. Amino acids: CASSMTQTNSPLHF.

This clonotype was recorded a few times. The chain employs TRBV2 and TRBJ2-7; 8 nucleotides align to TRBD1. V lost 7 bases to trimming and J lost 0 bases; unmatched junction nucleotides: 5. CDR1 is SNHLY, CDR2 FYNNEI, per germline. This CDR3 region has 14 residues. The CDR3 region has the DNA TGTGCCAGCACTAGGACAGGGCTCTCCTACGAGCAGTACTTC. It specifies CASTRTGLSYEQYF.

To note about this clonotype: This may be a read error: a much more frequent sequence differs by one nucleotide. This chain joins TRBV28 and TRBJ2-7; D unresolved. This CDR3 is 12 amino acids long. Germline CDR1 reads MDHEN; CDR2 reads SYDVKM. The CDR3 protein is CASSSEFHEQHF. The DNA of the CDR3 is TGTGCCAGCAGTTCGGAATTTCACGAGCAGCACTTC. Together with reference TRBV28 and TRBJ2-7, the CDR3 gives the full variable domain: DVKVTQSSRYLVKRTGEKVFLECVQDMDHENMFWYRQDPGLGLRLIYFSYDVKMKEKGDIPEGYSVSREKKERFSLILESASTNQTSMYLCASSSEFHEQHFGPGTRLTVT.

The rearrangement joins TRBV10-3 to TRBJ1-1, with TRBD1 identical over 7 bases. The CDR3 length is 13 residues. From germline, CDR1 is ENHRY and CDR2 SYGVKD. Unmatched junction bases numbered 7, after V lost 7 bases and J lost 5 bases. This chain's CDR3 is CAIKEGAWTEAFF. The CDR3 DNA reads as TGTGCCATCAAGGAGGGGGCATGGACTGAAGCTTTCTTT.

With respect to this clonotype: A single base separates this from a much larger clone, so it may be a read error. The chain combines TRBV6-2 or TRBV6-3 with TRBJ1-2; a possible D gene is TRBD1 (6 bases). There are 13 residues in the CDR3. With 5 bases removed from V and 7 bases from J, the gap between germline ends came to 14 bases. Per the germline V gene, CDR1 is MNHEY and CDR2 is SVGEGT. CDR3 protein: CASSEDSCVGYTF. CDR3 DNA: TGTGCCAGCAGTGAGGACAGCTGTGTTGGCTACACCTTC.

With regard to this clonotype: This may be a read error: a much more frequent sequence differs by one nucleotide. CDR3 amino acids: CASSTQDRYSNQPQRF. CDR3 in DNA: TGTGCCAGCAGCACCCAAGACCGGTATAGCAATCAGCCCCAGCGTTTT. The V gene is TRBV9, the J gene TRBJ1-5; D gene uncertain. The CDR3 is 16 amino acids. Germline CDR1 reads SGDLS; CDR2 reads YYNGEE.

At least ten counts were recorded for this clonotype. V usage is TRBV6-5 and J usage is TRBJ2-1; D tentatively reads TRBD1 or TRBD2 (5 bases each). The CDR3 is 14 amino acids. Trimming stripped 0 bases from V and 4 bases from J, with 7 bases between. Germline CDR1 and CDR2: MNHEY and SVGAGI. CDR3 DNA: TGTGCCAGCAGTTACTCATGGGGGTACAATGAGCAGTTCTTC. It translates to CASSYSWGYNEQFF.

This clonotype was seen repeatedly, ten times or more. DNA for the CDR3: TGCAGTGCTAGCAGCGGATACGAGCAGTACTTC. Protein sequence: CSASSGYEQYF. V gene TRBV20-1 combines with J gene TRBJ2-7; D is possibly TRBD2 (5 bases). The V gene lost 3 bases and the J gene lost 4 bases, with 7 bases spanning the gap. In germline, CDR1 is DFQATT, CDR2 SNEGSKA (reference sequence). The CDR3 spans 11 residues.

This clonotype was seen at least ten times. V and J are TRBV7-9 and TRBJ1-4; 9 bases agree with TRBD1. CDR1 and CDR2 (germline): SEHNR, FQNEAQ (reference sequence). With V trimmed by 5 bases and J by 7 bases, 8 bases remained unmatched. CDR3 length: 15 amino acids. The CDR3 DNA sequence: TGTGCCAGCAGCCCGCGGGACAGGGCTGTTGAAAAACTGTTTTTT. Translation gives CASSPRDRAVEKLFF.

This clonotype was counted at least ten times. The CDR3 nucleotides read TGTGCCAGCAGCTTAGAAGCCAATCAGCCCCAGCATTTT. This encodes CASSLEANQPQHF. J is TRBJ1-5 and V is TRBV11-2; D gene ambiguous. Germline lookup yields CDR1 SGHAT and CDR2 FQNNGV. Deletions cut 0 bases from V and 3 bases from J, with 3 bases between. This CDR3 comprises 13 residues.

Many counts were recorded for this clonotype. The chain uses TRBV7-2 and TRBJ2-3; D not resolved. This CDR3 has 14 residues. Between the trimmed V and J ends, which lost 5 bases and 1 base, there was a span of 10 bases. Germline CDR1 SGHTA, CDR2 FQGNSA. Written as DNA, the CDR3 is TGTGCCAGCAGCCCCGGACCACGCACAGATACGCAGTATTTT. Translation: CASSPGPRTDTQYF.

Of note for this clonotype: A read error may be the cause here, since a much bigger clone is one base away. The chain uses TRBV29-1 and TRBJ1-1, with TRBD1 as a possible D gene (5 bases). Germline V gives CDR1 SQVTM, CDR2 ANQGSEA. The CDR3 is 12 amino acids. The CDR3 loop reads CSVGDWNTEAYF. DNA for the CDR3: TGCAGCGTTGGGGACTGGAACACTGAAGCTTACTTT.